Listed below are T cell receptor beta chains from one sample, sequenced in a study of T cells after posttransplantation cyclophosphamide. The protocol was immunoSEQ multiplex PCR, while the TCRdb copy is restricted to in-frame clones and leaves out a portion. The specimen has approximately 41,000 clones, none found just once. The sequencing sample was made of PBMCs. Receptor source: a man over 45 in good health, CMV-negative, and a related stem cell transplant donor. Each CDR3 is given with its conserved first and last residue. A D gene is named only where the DNA matches it firmly. Expanded clones get a size class; other rows say once, few or many, or leave the size out.

D gene,clone size,J gene,V gene,CDR3 protein
TRBD1,-,TRBJ2-3,TRBV5-4,CASSLGTGTSDTQYF
-,-,TRBJ2-3,TRBV6-5,CASSYSTGTSTDTQYF
-,many,TRBJ1-5,TRBV11-2,CASSRQGDQPQHF
TRBD1,many,TRBJ2-7,TRBV19,CASAPGQGLYEQYF
-,few,TRBJ2-1,TRBV9,CASSVGRRGAYNEQFF
-,many,TRBJ2-4,TRBV12-5,CASGLPQIRHF
-,-,TRBJ2-1,TRBV29-1,CSVFLSSYNEQFF
-,many,TRBJ1-5,TRBV5-6,CASSLASGQPQHF
TRBD2,many,TRBJ2-2,TRBV5-8,CASSLVAGGAVTGELFF
-,-,TRBJ1-6,TRBV7-9,CASSFTESPLHF
-,many,TRBJ2-7,TRBV2,CASSQRSGTRAWGEQYF
TRBD2,-,TRBJ2-3,TRBV6-5,CASSYSIAGPAYF
TRBD2,few,TRBJ2-1,TRBV5-1,CASSPASGSYNEQFF
TRBD1,many,TRBJ1-4,TRBV4-1,CASSQGGQGGTNEKLFF
TRBD2,many,TRBJ2-7,TRBV5-1,CASSLAGGIYEQYF
TRBD2,few,TRBJ2-1,TRBV9,CASSSTIASGNNEQFF
-,many,TRBJ2-7,TRBV30,CACHRGGLAYEQYF
TRBD2,few,TRBJ2-1,TRBV9,CASSVGSSGTSDYNEQFF
-,few,TRBJ1-2,TRBV6-5,CASSYSKLDYGYTF
-,many,TRBJ1-3,TRBV11-2,CASSFENNGNTIYF
TRBD1,-,TRBJ1-1,TRBV15,CATSRSGQANSLITEAFF
TRBD2,few,TRBJ2-3,TRBV9,CASSSGLAARTDTQYF
-,-,TRBJ2-6,TRBV7-3,CASSLEGSGANVLTF
TRBD1,many,TRBJ2-7,TRBV5-8,CASSRTGDVEQYF
TRBD1,many,TRBJ2-1,TRBV27,CASSFGTGALGNEQFF
TRBD2,many,TRBJ2-3,TRBV7-7,CASSKLAGETDTQYF
TRBD1,few,TRBJ1-4,TRBV15,CATSRGGQAAWGKLFF
-,many,TRBJ1-5,TRBV27,CAAGGAYQPQHF
-,many,TRBJ1-6,TRBV19,CASSISQGVTLHF
-,many,TRBJ1-1,TRBV7-9,CASSRQVDTEAFF